This T cell receptor (beta chain) is drawn from a study of T-cell reconstitution after alpha-beta-depleted transplantation in children. Preparation of the TCRbeta library involved a method that used unique molecular identifiers. TCRdb reprocessed the PCR reads with MiXCR, giving one entry per CDR3 protein. The table lists about 610,000 distinct CDR3 sequences, roughly a tenth of them singletons. Per germline, CDR1 MDHEN and CDR2 SYDVKM. V shed 3 bases and J shed 2 bases, with 8 bases lying between them. The CDR3 extends over 13 amino acids. The chain uses TRBV28 and TRBJ2-7; the D call may be TRBD1 or TRBD2 (5 bases each). The receptor was derived from a human donor who donated a stem cell graft to a child with acute myeloid leukemia. Source: PBMCs from the stem cell graft donor, taken from the stem cell graft. In nucleotides, the CDR3 is TGTGCCAGCAGTTTGAGGGGTCCCTACGAGCAGTACTTC. Translating it yields CASSLRGPYEQYF.